A selection of T cell receptor beta chains follows, all from one sample in a study of naive and memory T cell subsets. TCRdb itself ran the UMI-ligation and nested PCR reads through MiXCR, one entry per CDR3 protein. The repertoire consists of about 24,000 distinct CDR3 sequences, with roughly 6% occurring once and the leading ten covering 6.2%. The material was skin, obtained from a tuberculin skin test site. These receptors originate from an adult in good health. Both conserved end residues are part of each CDR3. A D gene is named only where the DNA matches it firmly. Clone size is not always given. Where it is, it says once, few, many or a class for expanded clones.

>-|-|TRBJ1-1|TRBV6-5
CASRIDEIMGTEAFF
TGTGCCAGCAGGATAGACGAGATTATGGGAACTGAAGCTTTCTTT
>-|many|TRBJ2-1|TRBV19
CASSMARPVKYTYNEQFF
TGTGCCAGTAGTATGGCCCGGCCAGTGAAATATACCTACAATGAGCAGTTCTTC
>-|many|TRBJ1-1|TRBV12-3/TRBV12-4
CASSFQGANTEAFF
TGTGCCAGCAGTTTTCAGGGTGCCAACACTGAAGCTTTCTTT
>TRBD1|many|TRBJ1-4|TRBV4-3
CASSQGDRSTNEKLFF
TGCGCCAGCAGCCAGGGGGACAGGTCAACTAATGAAAAACTGTTTTTT
>-|many|TRBJ2-1|TRBV6-5
CASSYRSGSSYNEQFF
TGTGCCAGCAGTTACAGGAGCGGTAGCTCCTACAATGAGCAGTTCTTC
>-|-|TRBJ2-1|TRBV18
CASSPNLDNEQFF
TGTGCCAGCTCACCAAATTTAGACAATGAGCAGTTCTTC
>-|many|TRBJ2-3|TRBV7-3
CASSTGQATDTQYF
TGTGCCAGCAGCACGGGACAAGCCACAGATACGCAGTATTTT
>-|many|TRBJ1-5|TRBV6-6
CASSYSSVEPQHF
TGTGCCAGCAGTTACTCGTCGGTAGAGCCCCAGCATTTT
>TRBD2|many|TRBJ2-2|TRBV11-2
CASSLETAGASGELFF
TGTGCCAGCAGCTTAGAAACAGCGGGAGCGTCCGGGGAGCTGTTTTTT
>-|-|TRBJ1-1|TRBV7-2
CASSFREGKNTEAFF
TGTGCCAGCAGCTTCAGGGAGGGGAAGAACACTGAAGCTTTCTTT
>-|many|TRBJ1-1|TRBV12-3/TRBV12-4
CASSLAQGSEAFF
TGTGCCAGCAGTTTAGCGCAGGGGAGTGAAGCTTTCTTT
>-|many|TRBJ2-7|TRBV7-2
CASSSDSSYEQYF
TGTGCCAGCAGCTCCGACAGCTCCTACGAGCAGTACTTC
>-|many|TRBJ1-1|TRBV3-1
CASSPRLNTEAFF
TGTGCCAGCAGCCCTCGACTGAACACTGAAGCTTTCTTT
>TRBD2|many|TRBJ2-7|TRBV4-3
CASSQEVAGTSYEQYF
TGCGCCAGCAGCCAGGAAGTAGCGGGAACCTCCTACGAGCAGTACTTC
>-|many|TRBJ1-1|TRBV7-9
CASSADNWKTEAFF
TGTGCCAGCAGCGCAGATAACTGGAAGACTGAAGCTTTCTTT
>TRBD1|many|TRBJ1-1|TRBV14
CASSQYNRGTEAFF
TGTGCCAGCAGCCAATATAACAGGGGCACTGAAGCTTTCTTT
>TRBD1|many|TRBJ2-5|TRBV9
CATTIIQGKETQYF
TGTGCCACCACGATAATACAGGGGAAAGAGACCCAGTACTTC
>-|many|TRBJ2-7|TRBV6-2/TRBV6-3
CASSPRRGSYEQYF
TGTGCCAGCAGTCCCCGACGGGGATCCTACGAGCAGTACTTC
>-|few|TRBJ2-1|TRBV7-9
CASSLADRGLNEQFF
TGTGCCAGCAGCTTAGCGGACAGAGGGCTAAATGAGCAGTTCTTC
>-|few|TRBJ1-6|TRBV28
CASSPTHNGSPLHF
TGTGCCAGCAGCCCAACTCATAACGGTTCACCCCTCCACTTT
>-|many|TRBJ2-7|TRBV6-2/TRBV6-3
CASSPWFGQYF
TGTGCCAGTTCCCCTTGGTTCGGGCAGTACTTC
>-|many|TRBJ1-1|TRBV6-1
CASSEALGARADTEAFF
TGTGCCAGCAGTGAAGCGCTTGGAGCTCGGGCGGACACTGAAGCTTTCTTT
>-|-|TRBJ1-1|TRBV25-1
CASSELGGNTEAFF
TGTGCCAGCAGTGAACTTGGAGGGAACACTGAAGCTTTCTTT
>-|many|TRBJ2-4|TRBV4-1
CASSPEGGTHGRAKNIQYF
TGCGCCAGCAGCCCTGAGGGCGGGACACACGGACGAGCCAAAAACATTCAGTACTTC
>TRBD2|many|TRBJ2-2|TRBV7-8
CASSLASGRETGELFF
TGTGCCAGCAGCTTAGCGAGTGGGAGGGAAACCGGGGAGCTGTTTTTT
>-|few|TRBJ1-1|TRBV28
CASSAPRDSNTEAFF
TGTGCCAGCAGTGCCCCACGGGACTCGAACACTGAAGCTTTCTTT
>-|few|TRBJ2-7|TRBV5-1
CASSLEGVKQYF
TGCGCCAGCAGCTTGGAGGGGGTTAAGCAGTACTTC
>TRBD2|many|TRBJ2-7|TRBV20-1
CSARARLAAYEQYF
TGCAGTGCTAGGGCCCGACTAGCGGCCTACGAGCAGTACTTC
>TRBD2|many|TRBJ2-1|TRBV7-9
CASPQPGGKDNEQFF
TGTGCCAGCCCTCAGCCCGGGGGGAAAGACAATGAGCAGTTCTTC